This TCR beta chain is from a study of a mutant IDH1 vaccine in newly diagnosed glioma. About the research overall: Eight vaccinations reached patients in weeks 1, 3, 5, 7, 11, 15, 19 and 23. Earlier care involved radiotherapy, temozolomide, or both, and the majority received both.

The CDR3 loop spans 15 amino acids. With V trimmed by 2 bases and J by 5 bases, 5 bases remained unmatched. CDR1 and CDR2 (germline): SNHLY, FYNNEI. Assay used: immunoSEQ multiplex PCR; TCRdb lists only in-frame clones, some missing. In the table there are over 50,000 clones, about 81% of which are singletons. This clone was found a few times. Its target is not known. Time point here: week 5, during vaccination. Vaccinated patients received 300 ug of mutant IDH1 20-mer peptide per dose, with topical imiquimod. Donor tumors were new WHO grade 3 or 4 IDH1-mutant, ATRX-lost astrocytomas. V usage is TRBV2 and J usage is TRBJ1-5; 8 nucleotides line up with TRBD1. This TCR derives from a man under 40 with glioma. The sequencing used PBMCs, collected from a glioma patient whose treatment included an IDH1 peptide vaccine. The chain's CDR3 is CASSERGTGHQPQHF. In DNA form, the CDR3 reads TGTGCCAGCAGTGAAAGAGGGACAGGTCATCAGCCCCAGCATTTT.